The present TCR beta chain was sequenced within a study of T cell repertoires in cytomegalovirus infection. In the study overall: Shared public TCR beta signatures pointed to both CMV infection and a matching HLA type.

Each CDR3 protein gets one entry after TCRdb re-called the reads with MiXCR. The data show around 450,000 distinct CDR3 sequences, roughly 12% seen once. Findings and limits, study-wide: Using cumulative public TCR beta family frequency, the authors identified those who carried CMV together with the relevant HLA. The ex vivo response was dominated by HLA-C-restricted CMV-specific TCR beta clonotypes.

Points on this clonotype: Its cognate antigen is unknown.

Trimming pared 3 bases from V and 5 bases from J, leaving 16 bases between. This CDR3 comprises 15 residues. Germline CDR1 reads DFQATT; CDR2 reads SNEGSKA (reference sequence). This TCR came from a human donor in good health (CMV status not recorded). Some clones in this sample may be carry-over from other donors' samples. V is TRBV20-1 and J is TRBJ2-2; D is perhaps TRBD1 (6 bases). Sequencing used PBMCs. CDR3 sequence (DNA): TGCAGTGCTAGTTACGACAGGAGAGGGACCGGGGAGCTGTTTTTT. The encoded protein is CSASYDRRGTGELFF.